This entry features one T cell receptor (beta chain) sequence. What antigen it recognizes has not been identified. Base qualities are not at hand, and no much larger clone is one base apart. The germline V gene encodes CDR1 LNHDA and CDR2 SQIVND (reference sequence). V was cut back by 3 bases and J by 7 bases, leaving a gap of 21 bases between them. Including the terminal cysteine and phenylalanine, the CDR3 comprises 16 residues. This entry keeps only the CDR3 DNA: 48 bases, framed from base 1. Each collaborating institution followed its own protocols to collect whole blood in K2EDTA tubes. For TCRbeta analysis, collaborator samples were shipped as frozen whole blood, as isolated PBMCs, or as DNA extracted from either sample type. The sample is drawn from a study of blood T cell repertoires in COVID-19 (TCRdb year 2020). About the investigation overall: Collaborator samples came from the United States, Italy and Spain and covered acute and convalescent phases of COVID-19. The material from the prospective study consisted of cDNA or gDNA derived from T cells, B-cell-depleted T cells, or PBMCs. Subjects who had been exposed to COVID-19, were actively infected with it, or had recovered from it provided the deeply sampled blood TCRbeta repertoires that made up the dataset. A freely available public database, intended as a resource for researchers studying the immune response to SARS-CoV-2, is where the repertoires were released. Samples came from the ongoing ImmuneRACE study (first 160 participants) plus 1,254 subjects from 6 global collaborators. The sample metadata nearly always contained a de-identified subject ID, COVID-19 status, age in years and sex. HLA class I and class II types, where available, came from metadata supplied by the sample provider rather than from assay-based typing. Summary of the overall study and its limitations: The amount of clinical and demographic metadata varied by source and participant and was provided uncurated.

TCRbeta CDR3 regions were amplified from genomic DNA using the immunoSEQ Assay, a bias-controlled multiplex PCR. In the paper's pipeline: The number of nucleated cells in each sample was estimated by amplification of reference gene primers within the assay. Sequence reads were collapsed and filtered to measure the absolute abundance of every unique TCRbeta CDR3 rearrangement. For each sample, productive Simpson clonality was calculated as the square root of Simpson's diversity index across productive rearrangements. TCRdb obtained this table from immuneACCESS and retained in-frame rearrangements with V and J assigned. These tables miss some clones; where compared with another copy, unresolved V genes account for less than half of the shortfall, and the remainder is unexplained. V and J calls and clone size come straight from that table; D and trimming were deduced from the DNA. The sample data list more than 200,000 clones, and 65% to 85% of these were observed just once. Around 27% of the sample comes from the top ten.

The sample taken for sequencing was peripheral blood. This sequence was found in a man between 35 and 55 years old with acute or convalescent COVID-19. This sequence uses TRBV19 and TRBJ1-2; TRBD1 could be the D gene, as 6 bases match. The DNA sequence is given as TGTGCCAGTAGTATGTGGCAGGGGATTTCAGGTACTGGCTACACCTTC. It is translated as CASSMWQGISGTGYTF.